This entry is about one T cell receptor beta chain. The antigen remains unidentified. Constant-region reverse primers amplified full-length variable regions, followed by semi-nested Nested Universal Primer A PCR. TCRdb recomputed calls from the 5' RACE reads with MiXCR, one row per CDR3 protein. The data show 35,000 to 50,000 distinct CDR3 sequences, with approximately 31% seen just once and more than 3.5% held by the top ten. The memory fraction was CD4+CD45RO+CD25- cells. Study-wide points: In terms of TCR gene usage, tumor memory CD4+ T cells clustered together with blood and lymph node memory CD4+ cells, as well as with lymph node naive CD4+ cells.

This TCR derives from a female donor with breast cancer. Material for sequencing was tumor-infiltrating memory CD4+ T cells sorted from the breast tumor. As for subset: memory CD4+ T cells, CD4+CD45RO+CD25-.

The CDR3 DNA reads TGTGCCAGCAGCCAAGTAGGGGCCGGGACTTTTACCGAGCAGTACTTC. This codes for CASSQVGAGTFTEQYF. The chain combines TRBV4-2 with TRBJ2-7; maybe TRBD2 (6 bases). V was pared by 1 base and J by 6 bases, with 19 bases between. The CDR3 has 16 amino acids. CDR1 LGHNA and CDR2 YNFKEQ come from the germline V gene.